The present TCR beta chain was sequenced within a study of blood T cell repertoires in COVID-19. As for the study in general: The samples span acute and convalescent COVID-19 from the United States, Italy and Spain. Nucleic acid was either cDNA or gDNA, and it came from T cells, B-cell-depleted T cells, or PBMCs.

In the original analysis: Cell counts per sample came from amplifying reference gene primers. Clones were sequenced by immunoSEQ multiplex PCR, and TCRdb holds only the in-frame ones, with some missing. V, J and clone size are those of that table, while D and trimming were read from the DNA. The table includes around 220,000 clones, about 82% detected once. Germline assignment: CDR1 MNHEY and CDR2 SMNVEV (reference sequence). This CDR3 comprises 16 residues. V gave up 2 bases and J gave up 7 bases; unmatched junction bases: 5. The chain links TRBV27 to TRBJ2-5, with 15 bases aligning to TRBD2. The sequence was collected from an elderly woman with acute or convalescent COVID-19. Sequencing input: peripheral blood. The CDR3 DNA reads TGTGCCAGCAGTTTACAGGGACTAGCGGGAGGTGGGACCCAGTACTTC. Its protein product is CASSLQGLAGGGTQYF.